The clone carrying this TCR beta chain was detected a few times. The antigen is unknown. The authors made TCR beta libraries by quantitative 5'-RACE with molecular barcodes. TCRdb ran MiXCR on the 5' RACE reads and lists one entry per CDR3 protein. There are 250,000 to 350,000 distinct CDR3 sequences in the sample; around 21% occur only once, and about 3.7% lies in the top ten. The sample originates from a study of CD8 T cells in ankylosing spondylitis. Study-level findings and limits: The study looked at matched synovial fluid samples from ankylosing spondylitis patients. Disease-linked clones were reported to be significantly enriched there. Disease-linked clones were found to be CD8+ and relatively rare in peripheral blood.

Trimming cost V 4 bases and J 4 bases, with 13 bases left between them. Per germline, CDR1 SGHRS and CDR2 YFSETQ. This CDR3 has 14 residues. Specimen: blood, either unsorted or a sorted T cell fraction (not recorded which). This clonotype was obtained from a female donor with ankylosing spondylitis or in good health (not recorded which). This chain connects TRBV5-1 to TRBJ2-3; D is ambiguous. The CDR3 DNA reads TGCGCCAGCAGCAACGGCGGTGGCCCAGATACGCAGTATTTT. Its translation: CASSNGGGPDTQYF.